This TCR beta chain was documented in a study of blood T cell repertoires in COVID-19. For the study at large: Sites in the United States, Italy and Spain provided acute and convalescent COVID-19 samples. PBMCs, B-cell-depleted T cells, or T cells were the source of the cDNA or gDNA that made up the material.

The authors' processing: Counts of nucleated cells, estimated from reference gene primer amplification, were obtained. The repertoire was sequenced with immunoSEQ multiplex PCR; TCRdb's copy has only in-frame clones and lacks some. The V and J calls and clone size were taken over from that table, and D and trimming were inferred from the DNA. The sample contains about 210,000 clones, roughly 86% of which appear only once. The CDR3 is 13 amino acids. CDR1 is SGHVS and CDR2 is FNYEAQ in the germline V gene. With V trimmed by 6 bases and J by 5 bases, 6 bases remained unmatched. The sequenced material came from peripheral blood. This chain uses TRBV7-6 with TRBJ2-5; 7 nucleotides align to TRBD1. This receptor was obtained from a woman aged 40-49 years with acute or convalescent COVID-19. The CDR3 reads CASSRQGFETQYF. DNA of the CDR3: TGTGCCAGCAGTCGACAGGGTTTTGAGACCCAGTACTTC. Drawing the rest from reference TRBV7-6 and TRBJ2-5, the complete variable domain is GAGVSQSPRYKVTKRGQDVALRCDPISGHVSLYWYRQALGQGPEFLTYFNYEAQQDKSGLPNDRFSAERPEGSISTLTIQRTEQRDSAMYRCASSRQGFETQYFGPGTRLLVL.